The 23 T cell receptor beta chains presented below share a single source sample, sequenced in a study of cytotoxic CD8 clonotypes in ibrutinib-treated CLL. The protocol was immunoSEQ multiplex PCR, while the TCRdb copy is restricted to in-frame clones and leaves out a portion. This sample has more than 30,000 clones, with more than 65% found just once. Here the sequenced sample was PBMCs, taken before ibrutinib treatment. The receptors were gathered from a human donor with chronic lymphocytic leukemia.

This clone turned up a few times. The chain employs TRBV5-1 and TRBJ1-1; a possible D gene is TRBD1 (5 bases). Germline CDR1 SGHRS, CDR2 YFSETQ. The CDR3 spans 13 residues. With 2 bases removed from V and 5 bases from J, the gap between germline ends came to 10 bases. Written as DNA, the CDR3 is TGCGCCAGCAGCTTCGTAGGGGAAACTGAAGCTTTCTTT. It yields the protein CASSFVGETEAFF.

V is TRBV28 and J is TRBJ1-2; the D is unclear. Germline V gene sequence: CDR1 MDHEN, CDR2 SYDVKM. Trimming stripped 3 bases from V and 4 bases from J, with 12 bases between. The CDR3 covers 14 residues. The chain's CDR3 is CASSFTLERYGYTF. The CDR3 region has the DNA TGTGCCAGCAGTTTTACCCTCGAGCGCTATGGCTACACCTTC.

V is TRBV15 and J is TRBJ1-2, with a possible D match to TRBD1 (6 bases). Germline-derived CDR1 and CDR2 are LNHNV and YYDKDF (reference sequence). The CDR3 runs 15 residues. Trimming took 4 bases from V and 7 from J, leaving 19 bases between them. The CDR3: CATSKRDTLQAGYTF. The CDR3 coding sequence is TGTGCCACCAGCAAGCGGGACACACTACAGGCTGGCTACACCTTC.

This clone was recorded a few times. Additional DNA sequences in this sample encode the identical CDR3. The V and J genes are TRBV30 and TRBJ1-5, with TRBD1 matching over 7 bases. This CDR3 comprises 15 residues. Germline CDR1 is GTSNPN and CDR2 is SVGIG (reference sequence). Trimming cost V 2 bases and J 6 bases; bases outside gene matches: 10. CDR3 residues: CAWSTGGQGGQPQHF. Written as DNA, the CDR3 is TGTGCCTGGAGTACCGGGGGGCAGGGGGGTCAGCCCCAGCATTTT.

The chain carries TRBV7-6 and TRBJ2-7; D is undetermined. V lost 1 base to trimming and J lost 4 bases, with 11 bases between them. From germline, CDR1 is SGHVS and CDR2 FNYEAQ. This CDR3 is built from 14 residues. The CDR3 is CASSLGASGYEQYF. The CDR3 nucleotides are TGTGCCAGCAGCTTAGGCGCCAGTGGATACGAGCAGTACTTC.

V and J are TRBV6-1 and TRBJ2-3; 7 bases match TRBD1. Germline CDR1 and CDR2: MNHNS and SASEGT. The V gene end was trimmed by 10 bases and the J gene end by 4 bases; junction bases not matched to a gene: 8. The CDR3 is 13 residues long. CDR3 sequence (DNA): TGTGCCATCGGACAGGCCGGCGCAGATACGCAGTATTTT. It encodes CAIGQAGADTQYF.

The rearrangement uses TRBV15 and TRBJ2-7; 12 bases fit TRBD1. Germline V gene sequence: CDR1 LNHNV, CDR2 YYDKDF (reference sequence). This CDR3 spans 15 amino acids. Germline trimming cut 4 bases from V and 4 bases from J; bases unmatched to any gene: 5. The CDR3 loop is CATSTGTGGFYEQYF. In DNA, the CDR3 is TGTGCCACCAGCACAGGGACAGGGGGCTTTTACGAGCAGTACTTC.

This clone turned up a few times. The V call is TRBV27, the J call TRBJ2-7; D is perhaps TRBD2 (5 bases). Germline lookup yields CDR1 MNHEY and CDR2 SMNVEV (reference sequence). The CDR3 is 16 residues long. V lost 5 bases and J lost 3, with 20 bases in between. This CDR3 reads CASSPPLGSAGYEQYF. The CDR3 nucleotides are TGTGCCAGCAGTCCCCCCCTGGGGAGCGCGGGCTACGAGCAGTACTTC.

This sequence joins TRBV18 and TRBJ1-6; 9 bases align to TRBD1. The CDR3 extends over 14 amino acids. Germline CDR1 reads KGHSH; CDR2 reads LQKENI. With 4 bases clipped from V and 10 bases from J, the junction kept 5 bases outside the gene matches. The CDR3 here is CASSLGTGLSPLHF. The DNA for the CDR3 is TGTGCCAGCTCACTAGGGACAGGGCTGTCACCCCTCCACTTT. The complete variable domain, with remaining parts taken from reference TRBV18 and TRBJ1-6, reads NAGVMQNPRHLVRRRGQEARLRCSPMKGHSHVYWYRQLPEEGLKFMVYLQKENIIDESGMPKERFSAEFPKEGPSILRIQQVVRGDSAAYFCASSLGTGLSPLHFGNGTRLTVT.

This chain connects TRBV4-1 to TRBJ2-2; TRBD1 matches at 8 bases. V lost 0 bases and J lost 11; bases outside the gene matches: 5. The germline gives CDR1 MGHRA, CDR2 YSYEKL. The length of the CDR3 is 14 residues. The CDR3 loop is CASSQDTGGDELFF. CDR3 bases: TGCGCCAGCAGCCAAGATACAGGGGGAGATGAGCTGTTTTTT.

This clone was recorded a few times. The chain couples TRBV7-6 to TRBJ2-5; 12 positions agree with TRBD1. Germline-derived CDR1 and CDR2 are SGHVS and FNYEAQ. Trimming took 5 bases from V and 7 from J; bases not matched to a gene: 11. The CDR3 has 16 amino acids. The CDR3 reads CASSPEWGQGAGTQYF. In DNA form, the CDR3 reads TGTGCCAGCAGCCCCGAGTGGGGACAGGGGGCCGGGACCCAGTACTTC. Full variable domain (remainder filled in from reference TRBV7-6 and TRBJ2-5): GAGVSQSPRYKVTKRGQDVALRCDPISGHVSLYWYRQALGQGPEFLTYFNYEAQQDKSGLPNDRFSAERPEGSISTLTIQRTEQRDSAMYRCASSPEWGQGAGTQYFGPGTRLLVL.

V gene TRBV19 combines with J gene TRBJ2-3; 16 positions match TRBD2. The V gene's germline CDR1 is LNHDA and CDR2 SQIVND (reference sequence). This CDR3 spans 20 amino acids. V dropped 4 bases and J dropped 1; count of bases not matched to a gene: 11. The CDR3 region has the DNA TGTGCCAGTAGTACCGGGACTAGCGGGAGGGCCCGAGTTGGCACAGATACGCAGTATTTT. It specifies CASSTGTSGRARVGTDTQYF.

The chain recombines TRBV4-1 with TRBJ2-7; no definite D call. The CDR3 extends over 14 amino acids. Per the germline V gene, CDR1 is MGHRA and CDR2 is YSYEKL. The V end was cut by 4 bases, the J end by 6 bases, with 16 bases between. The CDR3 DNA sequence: TGCGCCAGCAGCCCAAGTATCCGCGCCGCCGAGCAGTACTTC. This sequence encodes CASSPSIRAAEQYF.

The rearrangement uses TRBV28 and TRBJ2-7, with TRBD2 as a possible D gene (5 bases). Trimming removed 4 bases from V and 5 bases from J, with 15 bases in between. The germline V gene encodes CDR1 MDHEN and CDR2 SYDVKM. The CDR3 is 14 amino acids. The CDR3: CASSSTGGWNEQYF. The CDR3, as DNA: TGTGCCAGCAGTTCCACCGGAGGATGGAACGAGCAGTACTTC. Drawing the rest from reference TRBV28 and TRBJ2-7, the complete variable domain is DVKVTQSSRYLVKRTGEKVFLECVQDMDHENMFWYRQDPGLGLRLIYFSYDVKMKEKGDIPEGYSVSREKKERFSLILESASTNQTSMYLCASSSTGGWNEQYFGPGTRLTVT.

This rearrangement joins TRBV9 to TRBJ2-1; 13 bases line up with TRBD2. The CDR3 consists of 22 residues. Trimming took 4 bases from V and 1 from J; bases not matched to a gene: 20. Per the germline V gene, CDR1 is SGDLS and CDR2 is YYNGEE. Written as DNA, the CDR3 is TGTGCCAGCAGCAACCCTCAGACTCCGAGACCGGGACTAGCGGGATCCTACAATGAGCAGTTCTTC. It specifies CASSNPQTPRPGLAGSYNEQFF.

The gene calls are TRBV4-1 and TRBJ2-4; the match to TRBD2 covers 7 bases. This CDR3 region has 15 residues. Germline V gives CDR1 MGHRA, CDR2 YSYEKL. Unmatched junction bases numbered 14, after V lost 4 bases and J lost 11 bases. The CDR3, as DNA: TGCGCCAGCAGCCCCGGGGGTCCCTGGGAGGGCCTTCAGTACTTC. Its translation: CASSPGGPWEGLQYF.

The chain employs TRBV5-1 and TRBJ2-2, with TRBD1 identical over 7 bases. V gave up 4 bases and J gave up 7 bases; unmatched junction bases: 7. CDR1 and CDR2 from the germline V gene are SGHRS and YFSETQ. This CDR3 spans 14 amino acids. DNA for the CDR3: TGCGCCAGCAGCGCACAGGGGACGGGCGGGGAGCTGTTTTTT. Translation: CASSAQGTGGELFF.

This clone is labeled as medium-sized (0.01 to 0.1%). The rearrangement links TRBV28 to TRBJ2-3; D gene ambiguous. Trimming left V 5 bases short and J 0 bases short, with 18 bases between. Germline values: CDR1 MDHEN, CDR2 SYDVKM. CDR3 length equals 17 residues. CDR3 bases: TGTGCCAGCAGTCTCGAGTTTCTTGGCGGAAGCACAGATACGCAGTATTTT. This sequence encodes CASSLEFLGGSTDTQYF.

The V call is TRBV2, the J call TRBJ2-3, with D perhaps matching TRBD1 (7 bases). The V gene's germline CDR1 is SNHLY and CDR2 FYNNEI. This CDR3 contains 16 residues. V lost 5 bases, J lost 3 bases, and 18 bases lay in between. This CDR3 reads CASSNGGRGETDTQYF. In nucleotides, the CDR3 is TGTGCCAGCAGTAATGGGGGCAGGGGGGAAACAGATACGCAGTATTTT.

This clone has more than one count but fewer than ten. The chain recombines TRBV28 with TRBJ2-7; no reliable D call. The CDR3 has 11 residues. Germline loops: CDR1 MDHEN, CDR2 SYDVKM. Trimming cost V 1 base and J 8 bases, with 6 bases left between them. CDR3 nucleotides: TGTGCCAGCAGTTTATCCAGACAGCAGTACTTC. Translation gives CASSLSRQQYF.

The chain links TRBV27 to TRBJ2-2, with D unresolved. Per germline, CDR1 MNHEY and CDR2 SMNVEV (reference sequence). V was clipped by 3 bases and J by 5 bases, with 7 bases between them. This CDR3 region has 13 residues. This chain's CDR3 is CASSFSATGELFF. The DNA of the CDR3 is TGTGCCAGCAGTTTCTCAGCGACCGGGGAGCTGTTTTTT.

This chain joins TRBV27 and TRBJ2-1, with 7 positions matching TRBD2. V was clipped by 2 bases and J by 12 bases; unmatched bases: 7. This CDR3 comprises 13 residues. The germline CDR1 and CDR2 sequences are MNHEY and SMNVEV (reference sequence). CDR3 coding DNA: TGTGCCAGCAGTTTAGAGGGCCGCGGGGGGCAGTTCTTC. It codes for CASSLEGRGGQFF.

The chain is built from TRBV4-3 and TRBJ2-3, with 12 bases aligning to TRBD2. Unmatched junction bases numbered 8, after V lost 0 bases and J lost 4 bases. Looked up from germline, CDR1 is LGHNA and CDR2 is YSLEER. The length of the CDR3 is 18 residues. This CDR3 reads CASSQEASGRALADTQYF. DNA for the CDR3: TGCGCCAGCAGCCAAGAGGCTAGCGGGAGGGCCTTGGCAGATACGCAGTATTTT.